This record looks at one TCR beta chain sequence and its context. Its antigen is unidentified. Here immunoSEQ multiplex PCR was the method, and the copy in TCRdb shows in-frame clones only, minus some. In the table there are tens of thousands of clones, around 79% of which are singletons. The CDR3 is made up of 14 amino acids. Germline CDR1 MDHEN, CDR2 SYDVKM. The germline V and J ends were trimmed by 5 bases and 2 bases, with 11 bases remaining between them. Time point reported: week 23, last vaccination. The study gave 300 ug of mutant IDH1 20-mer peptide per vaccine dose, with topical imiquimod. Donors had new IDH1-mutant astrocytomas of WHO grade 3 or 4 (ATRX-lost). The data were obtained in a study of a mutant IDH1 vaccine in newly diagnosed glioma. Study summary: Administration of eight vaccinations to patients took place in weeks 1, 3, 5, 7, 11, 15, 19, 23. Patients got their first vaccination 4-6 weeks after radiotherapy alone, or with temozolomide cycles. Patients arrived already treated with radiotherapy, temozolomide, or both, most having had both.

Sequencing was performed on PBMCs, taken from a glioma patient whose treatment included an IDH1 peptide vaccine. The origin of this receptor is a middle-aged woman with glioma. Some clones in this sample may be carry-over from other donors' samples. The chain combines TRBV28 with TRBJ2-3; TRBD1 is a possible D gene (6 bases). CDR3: CASSRTADTDTQYF. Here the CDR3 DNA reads TGTGCCAGCAGTCGGACAGCCGACACAGATACGCAGTATTTT.